The 6 T cell receptor beta chains below all came from one sample that was sequenced in a study of glioma-infiltrating T cells after dendritic cell vaccination. Here immunoSEQ multiplex PCR was the method, and the copy in TCRdb shows in-frame clones only, minus some. The table includes about 90,000 clones, more than 70% detected once. Source: blood, taken before dendritic cell vaccination. The receptors here all came from a human donor with glioblastoma.

In this sample, this clone turned up once. The CDR3 spells CASSLEQDNSPLHF. The CDR3 DNA sequence: TGCGCCAGCAGCTTGGAACAGGATAATTCACCCCTCCACTTT. The V and J genes are TRBV5-1 and TRBJ1-6; D is perhaps TRBD1 (5 bases). The germline V gene has CDR1 SGHRS and CDR2 YFSETQ. V gave up 0 bases and J gave up 5 bases, with 6 bases separating them. CDR3 length: 14 residues.

Worth noting for this clone: One junction end disagrees with the germline gene, perhaps due to a read error. The chain has TRBV18 and TRBJ2-7; TRBD2 matches 15 bases. In germline, CDR1 is KGHSH, CDR2 LQKENI. This CDR3 region has 16 residues. CDR3 bases: TGTGCCAGCTCACCCTCCGGAGTGGGACTAGCGGGAGGTCCGCATTTC. The encoded protein is CASSPSGVGLAGGPHF.

This clone is a singleton in its sample. CDR3 DNA sequence: TGTGCCACCAGCAGAGGTGGCAGCCAAGAGACCCAGTACTTC. It translates to CATSRGGSQETQYF. The V and J genes are TRBV15 and TRBJ2-5; D is undetermined. Germline V gives CDR1 LNHNV, CDR2 YYDKDF (reference sequence). This CDR3 has 14 residues. V lost 1 base and J 1 base, leaving 7 bases between the germline ends.

The chain has TRBV7-9 and TRBJ2-3; 16 bases agree with TRBD2. The length of the CDR3 is 18 residues. The germline CDR1 and CDR2 sequences are SEHNR and FQNEAQ (reference sequence). With V trimmed by 5 bases and J by 1 base, 6 bases remained unmatched. DNA for the CDR3: TGTGCCAGCAGCACGGGACTAGCGGGGGGGCCCGGCACAGATACGCAGTATTTT. It codes for CASSTGLAGGPGTDTQYF.

CDR3 in DNA: TGTGCCAGCAGCTTTTCTCGCCTAGCGGAGCAGTTCTTC. It yields the protein CASSFSRLAEQFF. The chain carries TRBV7-2 and TRBJ2-1, with D perhaps TRBD2 (6 bases). Trimming took 3 bases from V and 10 from J, leaving 13 bases between them. This CDR3 contains 13 residues. Germline CDR1 SGHTA, CDR2 FQGNSA.

This clone has a single count. The chain recombines TRBV6-1 with TRBJ2-7; the D gene is possibly TRBD2 (6 bases). The CDR3 sequence is 13 residues long. Trimming removed 2 bases at V and 4 bases at J, with 9 bases between. Germline CDR1 is MNHNS and CDR2 is SASEGT. The CDR3 loop reads CASSERRGYEQYF. The CDR3, as DNA: TGTGCCAGCAGTGAAAGACGGGGGTACGAGCAGTACTTC.